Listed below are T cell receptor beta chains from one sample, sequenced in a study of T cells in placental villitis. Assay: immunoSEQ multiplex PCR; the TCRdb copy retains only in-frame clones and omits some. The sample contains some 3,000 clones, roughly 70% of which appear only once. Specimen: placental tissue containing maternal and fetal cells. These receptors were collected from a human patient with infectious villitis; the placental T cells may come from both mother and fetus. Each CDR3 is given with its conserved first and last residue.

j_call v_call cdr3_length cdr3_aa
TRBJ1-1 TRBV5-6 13 CASSLGPDPLAFF
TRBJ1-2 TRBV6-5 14 CASSYGRTNYGYTF
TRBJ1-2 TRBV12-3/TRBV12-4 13 CASSLAGGYGYTF
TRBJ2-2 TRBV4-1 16 CASSQDGRRNTGELFF
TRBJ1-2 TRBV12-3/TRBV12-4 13 CASSLEAPSGYTF
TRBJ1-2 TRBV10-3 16 CAISDPRQLPYYGYTF
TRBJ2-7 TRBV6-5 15 CANRQGQGAFYEQYF
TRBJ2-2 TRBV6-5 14 CASTGTGDTGELFF
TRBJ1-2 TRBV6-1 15 CASSEADGEVYGYTF
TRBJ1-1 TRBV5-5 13 CASSLHWNTEAFF
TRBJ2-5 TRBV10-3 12 CAISDRGETQYF
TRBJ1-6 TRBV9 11 CTSGPNSPLHF
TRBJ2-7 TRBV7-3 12 CASSPQPGEQYF
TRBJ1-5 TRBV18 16 CASSRGQGSFNQPQHF
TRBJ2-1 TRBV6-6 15 CASSSPVGTYNEQFF
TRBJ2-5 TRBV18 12 CASGTSGETQYF
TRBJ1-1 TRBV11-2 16 CASSLALGQGVTEAFF
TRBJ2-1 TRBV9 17 CASSPAGTRSSYNEQFF
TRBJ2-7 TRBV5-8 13 CASSYLLGPEQYF
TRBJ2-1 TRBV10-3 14 CAISASGGAFEQFF
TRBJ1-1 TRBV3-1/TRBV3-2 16 CASSQNRAMSSTEAFF
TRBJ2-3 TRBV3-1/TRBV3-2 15 CASSQDGTSTDTQYF
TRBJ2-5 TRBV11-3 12 CASSFTGETQYF
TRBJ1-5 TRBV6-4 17 CASSDSSGSGYDQPQHF
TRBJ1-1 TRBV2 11 CASKGNTEAFF
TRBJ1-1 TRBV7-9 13 CASSHTQQGYNHF
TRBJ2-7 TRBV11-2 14 CASSLFVGNYEQYF
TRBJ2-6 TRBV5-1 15 CASSLKDSGANVLTF
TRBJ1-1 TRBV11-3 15 CASSTSTGGNTEAFF
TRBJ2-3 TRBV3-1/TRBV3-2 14 CASRPRGITDTQYF
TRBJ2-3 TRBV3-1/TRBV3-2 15 CASSQERGGPDTQYF
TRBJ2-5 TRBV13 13 CASSISGSQTQYF
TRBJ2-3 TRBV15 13 CATRDRGTDTQYF
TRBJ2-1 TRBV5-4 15 CASSLLAGVENEQFF
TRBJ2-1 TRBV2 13 CASSGGAYNEQFF
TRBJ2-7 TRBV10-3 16 CAISGMPGQGAGEQYF
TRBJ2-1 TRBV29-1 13 CSVDQGANNEQFF
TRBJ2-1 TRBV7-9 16 CASSERGEALALVKFF
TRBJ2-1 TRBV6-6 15 CASSYSPGTSNEQFF
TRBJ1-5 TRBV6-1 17 CASSETRSGRNNQPQHF
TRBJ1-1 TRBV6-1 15 CASSELVFGDTEAFF
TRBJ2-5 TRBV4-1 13 CASSPRVQETQYF
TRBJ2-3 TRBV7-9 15 CASSLAGGATDTQYF
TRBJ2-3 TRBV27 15 CASSSRQGITDTQYF
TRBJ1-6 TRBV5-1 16 CASSLTQQGVGSPLHF
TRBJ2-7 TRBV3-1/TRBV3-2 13 CASSQPLSYEQYF
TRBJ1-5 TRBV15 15 CATSRDRTINQPQHF
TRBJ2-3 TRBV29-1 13 CSVGRRLTDTQYF
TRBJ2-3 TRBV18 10 CASSPDTQYF
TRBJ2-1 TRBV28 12 CASSPSYNEQFF
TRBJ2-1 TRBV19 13 CASSIYSSNEQFF
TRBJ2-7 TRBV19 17 CASSMGSGQAFTYEQYF
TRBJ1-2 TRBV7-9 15 CASSLPGQTNYGYTF
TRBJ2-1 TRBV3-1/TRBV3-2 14 CASSQVAVYNEQFF
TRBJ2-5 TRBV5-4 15 CASTLNWGNQETQYF